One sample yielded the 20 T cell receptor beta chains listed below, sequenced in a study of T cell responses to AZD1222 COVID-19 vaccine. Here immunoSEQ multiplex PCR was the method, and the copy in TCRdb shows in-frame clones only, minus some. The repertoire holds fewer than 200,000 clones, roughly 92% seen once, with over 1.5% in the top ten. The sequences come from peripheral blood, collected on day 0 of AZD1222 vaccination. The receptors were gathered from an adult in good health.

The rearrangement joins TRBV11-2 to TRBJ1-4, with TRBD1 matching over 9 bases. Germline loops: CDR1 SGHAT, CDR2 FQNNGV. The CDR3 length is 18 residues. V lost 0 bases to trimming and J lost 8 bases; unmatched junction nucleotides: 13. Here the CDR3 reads CASSLDHSGTGMREKLFF. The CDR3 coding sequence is TGTGCCAGCAGCTTAGATCATTCCGGGACAGGGATGAGAGAAAAACTGTTTTTT.

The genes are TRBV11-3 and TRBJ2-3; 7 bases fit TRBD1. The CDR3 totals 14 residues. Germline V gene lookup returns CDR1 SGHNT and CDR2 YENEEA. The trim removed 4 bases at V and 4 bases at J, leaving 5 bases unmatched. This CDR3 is CASSSDRSPDTQYF. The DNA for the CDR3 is TGTGCCAGCAGCTCGGACAGGAGCCCAGATACGCAGTATTTT.

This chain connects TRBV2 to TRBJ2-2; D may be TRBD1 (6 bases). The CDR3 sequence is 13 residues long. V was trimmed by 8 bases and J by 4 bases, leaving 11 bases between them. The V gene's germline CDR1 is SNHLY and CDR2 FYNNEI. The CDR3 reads CASGGRRTGELFF. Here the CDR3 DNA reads TGTGCCAGCGGGGGCAGACGCACCGGGGAGCTGTTTTTT.

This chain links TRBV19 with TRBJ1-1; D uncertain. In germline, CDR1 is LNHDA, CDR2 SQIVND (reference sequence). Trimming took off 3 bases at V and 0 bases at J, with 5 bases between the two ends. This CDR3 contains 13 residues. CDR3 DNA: TGTGCCAGTAGTATTACAGTGAACACTGAAGCTTTCTTT. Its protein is CASSITVNTEAFF.

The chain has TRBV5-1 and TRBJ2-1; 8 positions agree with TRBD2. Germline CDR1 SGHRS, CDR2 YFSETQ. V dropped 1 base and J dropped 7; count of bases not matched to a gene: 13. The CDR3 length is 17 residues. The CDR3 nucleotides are TGCGCCAGCAGCTTGTTCAAAGGCGGGGGGCATGGGAATGAGCAGTTCTTC. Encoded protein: CASSLFKGGGHGNEQFF.

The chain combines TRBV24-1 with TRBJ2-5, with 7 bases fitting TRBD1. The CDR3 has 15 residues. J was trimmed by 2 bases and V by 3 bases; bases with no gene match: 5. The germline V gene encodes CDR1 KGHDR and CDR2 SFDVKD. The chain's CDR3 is CATSDSRDRQETQYF. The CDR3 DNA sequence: TGTGCCACCAGTGATAGCCGGGACAGACAAGAGACCCAGTACTTC.

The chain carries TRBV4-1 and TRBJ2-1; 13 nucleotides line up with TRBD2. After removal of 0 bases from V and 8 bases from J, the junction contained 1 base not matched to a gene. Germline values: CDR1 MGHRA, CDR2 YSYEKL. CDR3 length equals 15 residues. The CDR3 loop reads CASSQEGLAGYEQFF. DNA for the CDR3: TGCGCCAGCAGCCAAGAGGGACTAGCGGGATATGAGCAGTTCTTC.

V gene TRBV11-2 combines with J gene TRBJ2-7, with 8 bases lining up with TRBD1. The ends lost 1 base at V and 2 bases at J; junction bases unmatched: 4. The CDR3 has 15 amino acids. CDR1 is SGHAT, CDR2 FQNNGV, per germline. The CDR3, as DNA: TGTGCCAGCAGCTTAGGGACAGGGATCGCCTACGAGCAGTACTTC. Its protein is CASSLGTGIAYEQYF.

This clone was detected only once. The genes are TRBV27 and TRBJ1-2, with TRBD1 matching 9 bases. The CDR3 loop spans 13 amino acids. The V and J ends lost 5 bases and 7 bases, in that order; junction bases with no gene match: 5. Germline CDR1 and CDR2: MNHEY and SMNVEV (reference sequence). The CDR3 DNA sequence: TGTGCCAGCAGTCCCGGGACAGGGCTTGGCTACACCTTC. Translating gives CASSPGTGLGYTF.

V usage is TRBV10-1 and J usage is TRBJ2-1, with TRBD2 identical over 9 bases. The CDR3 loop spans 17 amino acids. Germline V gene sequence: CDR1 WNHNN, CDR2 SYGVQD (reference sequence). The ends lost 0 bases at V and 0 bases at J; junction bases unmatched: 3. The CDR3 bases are TGCGCCAGCAGTGAGTCGAGAGCGGGGGGCTCCTACAATGAGCAGTTCTTC. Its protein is CASSESRAGGSYNEQFF.

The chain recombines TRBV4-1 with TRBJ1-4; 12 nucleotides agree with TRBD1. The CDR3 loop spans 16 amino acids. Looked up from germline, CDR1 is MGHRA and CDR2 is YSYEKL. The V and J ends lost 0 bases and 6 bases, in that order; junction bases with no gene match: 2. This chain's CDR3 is CASSQDGTGGHEKLFF. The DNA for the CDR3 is TGCGCCAGCAGCCAAGATGGGACAGGGGGCCATGAAAAACTGTTTTTT.

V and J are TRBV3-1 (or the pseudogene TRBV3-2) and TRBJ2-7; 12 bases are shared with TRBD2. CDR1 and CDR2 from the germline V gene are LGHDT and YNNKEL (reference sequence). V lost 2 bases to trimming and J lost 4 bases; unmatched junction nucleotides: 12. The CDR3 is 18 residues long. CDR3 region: CASSQRAASGRAGYEQYF. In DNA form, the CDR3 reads TGTGCCAGCAGCCAACGGGCAGCTAGCGGGAGGGCCGGGTACGAGCAGTACTTC.

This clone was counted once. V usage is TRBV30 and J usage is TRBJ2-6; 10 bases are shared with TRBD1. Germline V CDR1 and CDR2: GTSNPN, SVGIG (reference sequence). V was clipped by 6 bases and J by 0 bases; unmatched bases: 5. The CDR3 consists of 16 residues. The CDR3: CACGTGALSGANVLTF. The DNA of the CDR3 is TGTGCCTGCGGGACAGGGGCTCTCTCTGGGGCCAACGTCCTGACTTTC.

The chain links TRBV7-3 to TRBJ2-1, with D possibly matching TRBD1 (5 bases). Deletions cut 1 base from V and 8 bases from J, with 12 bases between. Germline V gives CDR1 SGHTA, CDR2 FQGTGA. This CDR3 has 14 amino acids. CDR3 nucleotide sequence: TGTGCCAGCAGCTTAAGCCAGGGCTCGGATGAGCAGTTCTTC. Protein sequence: CASSLSQGSDEQFF.

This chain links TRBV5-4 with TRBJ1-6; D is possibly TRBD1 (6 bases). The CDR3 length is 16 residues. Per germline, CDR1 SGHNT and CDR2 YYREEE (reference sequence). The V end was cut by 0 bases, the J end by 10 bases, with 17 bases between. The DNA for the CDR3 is TGTGCCAGCAGCTTGGTGGGGGGGCCCAAGAGGTCACCCCTCCACTTT. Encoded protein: CASSLVGGPKRSPLHF.

CDR3 DNA sequence: TGTGCCAGTCGACTGACAGGGGCGAACACCGGGGAGCTGTTTTTT. It codes for CASRLTGANTGELFF. The genes are TRBV2 and TRBJ2-2; 8 bases are a match to TRBD1. This CDR3 has 15 residues. The V and J ends lost 9 bases and 0 bases, in that order; junction bases with no gene match: 6. Germline V lookup: CDR1 SNHLY, CDR2 FYNNEI. Using reference TRBV2 and TRBJ2-2 for the parts outside the CDR3, the full variable domain is EPEVTQTPSHQVTQMGQEVILRCVPISNHLYFYWYRQILGQKVEFLVSFYNNEISEKSEIFDDQFSVERPDGSNFTLKIRSTKLEDSAMYFCASRLTGANTGELFFGEGSRLTVL.

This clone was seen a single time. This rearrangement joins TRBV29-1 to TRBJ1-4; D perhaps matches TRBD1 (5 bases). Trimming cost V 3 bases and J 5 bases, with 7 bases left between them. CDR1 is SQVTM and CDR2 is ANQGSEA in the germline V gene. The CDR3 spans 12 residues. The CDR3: CSVEGENEKLFF. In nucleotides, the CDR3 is TGCAGCGTTGAGGGGGAAAATGAAAAACTGTTTTTT.

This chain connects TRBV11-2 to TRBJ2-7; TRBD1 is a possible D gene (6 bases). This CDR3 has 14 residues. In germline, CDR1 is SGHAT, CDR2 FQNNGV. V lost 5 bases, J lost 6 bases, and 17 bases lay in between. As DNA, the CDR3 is TGTGCCAGCAGCCCCGGATTGGGGGCGGGCGAGCAGTACTTC. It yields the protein CASSPGLGAGEQYF.

Here the CDR3 reads CAWSVLQGAKDTQYF. The CDR3 nucleotides are TGTGCCTGGAGTGTACTACAGGGAGCAAAAGATACGCAGTATTTT. V and J are TRBV30 and TRBJ2-3; possible D gene TRBD1, 6 bases. This CDR3 has 15 amino acids. From germline, CDR1 is GTSNPN and CDR2 SVGIG (reference sequence). V was cut by 0 bases and J by 5 bases, with 15 bases left in between.

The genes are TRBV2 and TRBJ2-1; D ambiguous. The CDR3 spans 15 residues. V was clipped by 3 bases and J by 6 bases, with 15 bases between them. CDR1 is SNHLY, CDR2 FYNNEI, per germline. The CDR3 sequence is CASSDNSLTGNEQFF. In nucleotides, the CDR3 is TGTGCCAGCAGTGACAACTCCCTCACCGGCAATGAGCAGTTCTTC.